The T cell receptor beta chain described here comes from a study of early T cells in non-severe SARS-CoV-2 infection. About the study: Investigators sequenced bulk RNA drawn from unsorted whole blood, and chains remained unpaired. Study-wide results and caveats: Matching results from VDJdb favored anti-spike CD8 responses, leaving private and CD4 specificities undetected.

This clonotype was seen more than once but under ten times. Its antigen is not known. Trimming at V came to 2 bases and at J to 0 bases, leaving 6 bases not matched to a gene. This CDR3 spans 18 amino acids. Germline-derived CDR1 and CDR2 are SNHLY and FYNNEI. TCRdb re-called the 5' RACE reads through MiXCR, storing one row per CDR3 protein. The sample contains about 64,000 distinct CDR3 sequences, 20% to 25% of which appear only once. The chain couples TRBV2 to TRBJ2-1; TRBD2 agrees at 11 bases. Sequenced here: whole blood, sampled at baseline. The clonotype comes from an adult who was a healthcare worker with PCR-confirmed SARS-CoV-2 infection or an uninfected control (not recorded which). CDR3 nucleotide sequence: TGTGCCAGCAGTGAACTAGCGGGGGGCGCGAGCTCCTACAATGAGCAGTTCTTC. Its translation is CASSELAGGASSYNEQFF.